The sequence of this T cell receptor beta chain was determined in a study of human T cells and chemical hapten exposure. One entry per CDR3 protein results from TCRdb running MiXCR on the RACE reads. Of 350,000 or so distinct CDR3 sequences listed, roughly 6.9% are singletons. The CDR3 extends over 13 amino acids. V was trimmed by 6 bases and J by 2 bases, leaving 9 bases between them. This clonotype was observed many times. The time point was: patch test 1, 2 weeks after DPC sensitization. Stated treatment: therapeutic diphenylcyclopropenone sensitization with weekly scalp DPC. The material was whole blood, obtained in connection with sensitization to the hapten diphenylcyclopropenone (DPC). The clonotype was recovered from a woman between 18 and 30 years old with alopecia areata. Some clones in this sample may be carry-over from other donors' samples. The V gene is TRBV12-3 or TRBV12-4, the J gene TRBJ2-3; D unresolved. The CDR3 loop is CASRPTTTDTQYF. In DNA, the CDR3 is TGTGCCAGCAGGCCCACCACCACAGATACGCAGTATTTT.